This TCR beta chain was identified in a study of neurological immune-mediated disorders (dated by TCRdb to about 2019). In terms of the full investigation: Using UMI-based sequencing, the study compared peripheral blood TCR-beta repertoires from patients with HTLV-I-associated myelopathy (HAM/TSP), patients with multiple sclerosis, and healthy controls. Alongside PBMC samples, the set of about 100 TCR-beta libraries contained longitudinal samples, technical triplicates, and paired CD4+ and CD8+ T-cell subsets that had been sorted. Longitudinal HAM/TSP and healthy donors were sampled at 3 time-points each (about 3-40 month intervals). The cohort was made up of about 68 subjects, consisting of roughly 14 HAM/TSP patients, 34 multiple sclerosis patients and roughly 20 healthy controls. The full study reports these points: No identical CDR3 amino acid sequences were found to be shared among expanded clones across subjects, suggesting that TCR-beta repertoires were private in all groups. TCR clonal expansion was greatest in HAM/TSP patients and smallest in MS patients, who ranked below even healthy controls.

This clonotype was observed at least ten times. Its antigen is currently not known. Base-call qualities are not available, and no considerably larger clone is one nucleotide away. Including the terminal cysteine and phenylalanine, the CDR3 comprises 13 residues. Only CDR3 DNA is held: 39 bases, read in frame from base 1. V is clipped by 4 bases and J by 4 bases, and the sequence between their germline boundaries is 9 bases long. Reading the germline V gene gives CDR1 SGHTA and CDR2 FQGTGA. cDNA was synthesized by template-switch 5'RACE using a primer with a 10-nucleotide random unique molecular identifier that tagged each TCR transcript. Each sequencing run produced over 180 million TCR-beta sequences covering 15-18 subjects. Total RNA was extracted with the RNeasy kit. Using the KAPA Real-time Library Amplification kit, TCR-beta VDJ regions were amplified with primers for the TCR constant region and the 5'RACE anchor. Sample indexes and Illumina adaptors were added in a first PCR, and a second PCR then increased library yield. After Ampure bead purification, the TCR product of roughly 650 bp was size-selected on a 2% E-gel SizeSelection system. Before pooling, library quality was assessed on a Bioanalyzer, concentration was determined with Qubit, and library quantification was performed with the Kapa Library Quantification kit. An Illumina HiSeq 2500 sequenced the libraries paired-end 2 x 150 bp. To increase sequence diversity, roughly 24-31% phiX was spiked into each library pool. The paper's data handling went like this. The quality-filtered reads were processed with the UMI-based MiGEC pipeline, whose error correction step removed more than 80% of the raw TCR sequences. VDJ genes were aligned to IMGT germline references, and each clonotype was defined by a unique CDR3 amino acid sequence together with V-J genes. VDJtools evaluated clonal expansion, Shannon diversity and CDR3 relatedness (CalcPairwiseDistances, ClusterSamples); CLCbio workbench built phylogenetic trees. A clone was classed as expanded if it had 8 or more unique UMIs, a cutoff based on coefficient-of-variation modelling across technical triplicates. The raw public reads went through TCRdb reprocessing: fastp at Q25, MiXCR clone calling, in-frame beta chains kept. Every CDR3 protein is listed once, alongside the most common genes and DNA of its rows. TCRdb's processing, not the study's, gives the V and J calls here. The sample contains approximately 85,000 distinct CDR3 sequences, approximately 13% of them found a single time. Roughly 5% of the sample is taken by the ten largest.

The time point label, as the study defines it: longitudinal time-point 2. For unsorted PBMC libraries, 2 million PBMCs were used after storage in RNAlater at -80 degrees C until RNA extraction. Peripheral blood underwent Ficoll-Hypaque density gradient centrifugation to isolate PBMCs, which were then cryopreserved in liquid nitrogen. The V gene is TRBV7-3 and the J gene is TRBJ2-3; the D segment could be TRBD1, given 6 matching bases. The clonotype originates from a female donor with HTLV-1-associated myelopathy (HAM/TSP). The sample consisted of PBMCs. The DNA sequence is as follows: TGTGCCAGCAGCTCCGGACAGCCAGATACGCAGTATTTT. This encodes CASSSGQPDTQYF.